The 7 T cell receptor beta chains presented below share a single source sample, sequenced in a study of blood T cell repertoires in COVID-19. Clones were read by immunoSEQ multiplex PCR, and TCRdb kept only the in-frame ones, dropping some. Of hundreds of thousands of clones listed, 80% to 90% are singletons. What was sequenced was PBMCs or T cells enriched from blood (not recorded which). Receptor source: a man in his thirties or forties who had recovered from COVID-19.

This clone was detected only a few times. The J gene is TRBJ2-1, the V gene TRBV28, with a tentative D call TRBD2 (6 bases). Deletions cut 5 bases from V and 15 bases from J, with 23 bases between. Germline CDR1 MDHEN, CDR2 SYDVKM. The CDR3 has 14 amino acids. As DNA, the CDR3 is TGTGCCAGCAGTCCCGTGACCGGGGGAGCCCCTCCGTTCTTC. This encodes CASSPVTGGAPPFF.

The chain joins TRBV28 to TRBJ2-7; possible D gene TRBD2, 6 bases. Germline V gene sequence: CDR1 MDHEN, CDR2 SYDVKM. The CDR3 has 14 residues. V was pared by 3 bases and J by 4 bases, with 13 bases between. CDR3 bases: TGTGCCAGCAGTTTTCTGGGGGAGGCGTACGAGCAGTACTTC. Its protein product is CASSFLGEAYEQYF.

The chain employs TRBV30 and TRBJ1-2; D remains unclear. The V and J ends lost 1 base and 4 bases respectively, with 10 bases between them. The CDR3 is made up of 13 amino acids. The germline CDR1 and CDR2 sequences are GTSNPN and SVGIG (reference sequence). CDR3 amino acids: CAWSGLGSYGYTF. In nucleotides, the CDR3 is TGTGCCTGGAGTGGTTTGGGCTCCTATGGCTACACCTTC.

The V call is TRBV11-2, the J call TRBJ2-3; D may be TRBD2 (6 bases). The CDR3 has 15 residues. Looked up from germline, CDR1 is SGHAT and CDR2 is FQNNGV. V lost 1 base to trimming and J lost 2 bases, with 10 bases between them. The CDR3 loop is CASSLGGETTDTQYF. The CDR3 DNA reads TGTGCCAGCAGCTTAGGCGGGGAGACCACAGATACGCAGTATTTT.

About this clone: The same CDR3 can be traced to other DNA sequences in this sample. V gene TRBV5-1 combines with J gene TRBJ1-1; D remains unclear. Germline V gene data show CDR1 as SGHRS and CDR2 as YFSETQ. This CDR3 region has 14 residues. The V gene lost 0 bases and the J gene lost 0 bases, with 6 bases spanning the gap. CDR3 region: CASSLDSLNTEAFF. Here the CDR3 DNA reads TGCGCCAGCAGCTTGGACAGCCTGAACACTGAAGCTTTCTTT.

This chain joins TRBV12-3 or TRBV12-4 and TRBJ1-5; perhaps TRBD1 as D (5 bases). The CDR3 covers 12 residues. Trimming cost V 5 bases and J 10 bases, with 12 bases left between them. This CDR3 is CASSPQGEPQHF. CDR3 nucleotides: TGTGCCAGCAGTCCCCAGGGCGAACCCCAGCATTTT.

The V call is TRBV25-1, the J call TRBJ1-4; 7 bases are a match to TRBD1. The CDR3 is 18 residues long. Trimming cost V 4 bases and J 0 bases; bases outside gene matches: 11. Germline V gives CDR1 MGHDK, CDR2 SYGVNS. This chain's CDR3 is CASSAAWGTDTTNEKLFF. CDR3 DNA sequence: TGTGCCAGCAGTGCCGCCTGGGGGACAGACACAACTAATGAAAAACTGTTTTTT.